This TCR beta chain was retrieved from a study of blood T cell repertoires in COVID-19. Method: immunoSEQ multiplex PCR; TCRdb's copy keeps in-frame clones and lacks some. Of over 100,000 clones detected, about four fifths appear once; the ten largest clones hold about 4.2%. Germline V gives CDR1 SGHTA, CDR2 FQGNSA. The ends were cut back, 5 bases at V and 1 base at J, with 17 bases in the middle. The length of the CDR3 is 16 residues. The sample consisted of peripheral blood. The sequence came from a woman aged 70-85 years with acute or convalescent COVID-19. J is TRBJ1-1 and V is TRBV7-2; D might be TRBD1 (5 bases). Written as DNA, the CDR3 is TGTGCCAGCAGCCCCCCGTTTGGACACCGGAACACTGAAGCTTTCTTT. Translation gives CASSPPFGHRNTEAFF.